This section outlines one T cell receptor beta chain sequence together with its context. The germline gives CDR1 MNHNY, CDR2 SVGAGI (reference sequence). The J segment lost 2 bases and the V segment lost 4 bases, leaving 5 bases of the junction unmatched. The CDR3 is 14 residues long. Libraries were prepared by immunoSEQ multiplex PCR; TCRdb keeps only in-frame clonotypes and omits some of them. The data contain around 47,000 clones, roughly 90% of them seen just once; the ten biggest clones take up about 1.3%. The data derive from a study of memory CD8 T cells in hepatitis C reinfection. Overall study: Between 3 and 8 weeks after reinfection detection, peak samples were drawn.

The time point: peak reinfection, 3 to 8 weeks after reinfection detection. No in vitro expansion preceded TCR sequencing of the sorted cells. The sequenced sample consisted of naive CD8+ T cells sorted from blood. The TCR was taken from a man younger than 35 with hepatitis C virus infection. The J gene is TRBJ2-7, the V gene TRBV6-6; 7 bases line up with TRBD1. Here the CDR3 DNA reads TGTGCCAGCAGTTCCTGGACAGGAGCCTACGAGCAGTACTTC. As protein: CASSSWTGAYEQYF.